This TCR beta chain is drawn from a study of beta chain features in type 1 diabetes. The study, taken as a whole, reports: Moderately but significantly shorter TCRB CDR3s were found in Type 1 diabetes patients in all four CD4+ subsets. PCR might pick shorter templates more often, in the same way for patients and controls.

This clone was recorded once. Its antigen remains unidentified. CDR1 DFQATT and CDR2 SNEGSKA come from the germline V gene (reference sequence). The V end was cut by 1 base, the J end by 5 bases, with 5 bases between. This CDR3 comprises 11 residues. Investigators reverse transcribed all isolated RNA, so they sequenced expressed TCRB transcripts. Some clones are missing from TCRdb's copy, which holds only in-frame ones; the method was immunoSEQ multiplex PCR. The sample has about 260,000 clones; approximately 24% are singletons. Input material: naive CD4+ T cells from blood. The sequence came from a woman in her 30s with type 1 diabetes. The V gene is TRBV20-1, the J gene TRBJ2-5; D unclear. CDR3: CSARVGETQYF. The CDR3 nucleotides read TGCAGTGCTAGAGTCGGGGAGACCCAGTACTTC.